The 19 T cell receptor beta chains in this list originate from one sample, sequenced in a study of cytomegalovirus exposure and HLA in healthy donors. Measured with immunoSEQ multiplex PCR; TCRdb has only the in-frame clones, and not every one. The table shows tens of thousands of clones, with 90% to 95% occurring only once. Specimen: PBMCs. Receptors originate from a man between 18 and 29 years old in good health and CMV-seropositive.

The sample holds a few counts of this clone. Other DNA variants within this sample encode the same CDR3. This rearrangement joins TRBV6-1 to TRBJ2-7, with 8 nucleotides matching TRBD1. Germline CDR1 and CDR2: MNHNS and SASEGT. V shed 2 bases and J 0 bases; nucleotides not matched to a gene: 3. The CDR3 loop spans 15 amino acids. CDR3 DNA sequence: TGTGCCAGCAGTGAATTAGGGACAGGCTCCTACGAGCAGTACTTC. Amino acids: CASSELGTGSYEQYF.

The V and J genes are TRBV27 and TRBJ1-1, with D tentatively TRBD1 (5 bases). The CDR3 totals 13 residues. Germline V gene lookup returns CDR1 MNHEY and CDR2 SMNVEV (reference sequence). V lost 8 bases and J lost 4, with 14 bases in between. The CDR3 sequence: CASRLGGFTEAFF. CDR3 nucleotides: TGTGCCAGCCGCCTGGGGGGTTTCACTGAAGCTTTCTTT.

The J gene is TRBJ2-3, the V gene TRBV9; 8 nucleotides match TRBD2. CDR1 is SGDLS, CDR2 YYNGEE, per germline. The junction had 7 bases not matched to a gene; V was cut back by 4 bases and J by 6 bases. This CDR3 region has 14 residues. The DNA for the CDR3 is TGTGCCAGCAGCCTACGGACGGGAGGGGATACGCAGTATTTT. This sequence encodes CASSLRTGGDTQYF.

The V call is TRBV6-1, the J call TRBJ2-7; D is ambiguous. Per germline, CDR1 MNHNS and CDR2 SASEGT. The CDR3 has 11 amino acids. V gave up 5 bases and J gave up 7 bases, with 9 bases separating them. In DNA, the CDR3 is TGTGCCAGCAGTATCGGTCGGGAGCAGTACTTC. Its translation: CASSIGREQYF.

The chain joins TRBV5-6 to TRBJ2-7, with D tentatively TRBD1 (5 bases). The CDR3 consists of 14 residues. V dropped 5 bases and J dropped 2 bases, with 14 bases sitting between them. In germline, CDR1 is SGHDT, CDR2 YYEEEE. In DNA form, the CDR3 reads TGTGCCAGCAGTCTTGCCAGGGAAACCTACGAGCAGTACTTC. Translating it yields CASSLARETYEQYF.

This clone was seen once. The chain uses TRBV7-6 and TRBJ2-5, with 10 bases identical to TRBD2. This CDR3 has 17 residues. Germline CDR1 reads SGHVS; CDR2 reads FNYEAQ. With 1 base clipped from V and 5 bases from J, the junction kept 10 bases outside the gene matches. The CDR3 region has the DNA TGTGCCAGCAGCTTAGTTCTAGCGGGAGCTATTGGGGAGACCCAGTACTTC. This codes for CASSLVLAGAIGETQYF.

Details on this clone: The identical CDR3 is also encoded by other nucleotide sequences in the sample. The chain links TRBV10-2 to TRBJ2-1; no clear D. Germline V gives CDR1 WSHSY, CDR2 SAAADI. V lost 4 bases and J lost 3, with 10 bases in between. This CDR3 is 14 amino acids long. The CDR3, as DNA: TGCGCCAGCAGTGCTTCGGGTGACTACAATGAGCAGTTCTTC. Residues: CASSASGDYNEQFF.

The chain is built from TRBV6-1 and TRBJ1-1; TRBD1 is a possible D gene (5 bases). Trimming cost V 7 bases and J 4 bases, with 19 bases left between them. Germline values: CDR1 MNHNS, CDR2 SASEGT. This CDR3 has 15 residues. The CDR3 region is CASTFGGEMSTEAFF. CDR3 in DNA: TGTGCCAGCACGTTCGGGGGGGAAATGAGCACTGAAGCTTTCTTT.

The chain carries TRBV18 and TRBJ1-3; D not certain. With 3 bases removed from V and 1 base from J, the gap between germline ends came to 13 bases. From germline, CDR1 is KGHSH and CDR2 LQKENI. CDR3 size: 16 residues. The CDR3, as DNA: TGTGCCAGCTCACCGTCCTCCGGGTTGTCTGGAAACACCATATATTTT. This encodes CASSPSSGLSGNTIYF.

The chain employs TRBV4-1 and TRBJ2-6; TRBD1 might be the D (5 bases). CDR3 length: 15 amino acids. Trimming removed 6 bases from V and 1 base from J, with 10 bases in between. Germline assignment: CDR1 MGHRA and CDR2 YSYEKL. CDR3 in amino acids: CASSPTGSGANVLTF. In DNA form, the CDR3 reads TGCGCCAGCAGTCCAACAGGATCTGGGGCCAACGTCCTGACTTTC.

This clone was recorded only once. J is TRBJ2-1 and V is TRBV5-4, with TRBD1 identical over 9 bases. The V gene's germline CDR1 is SGHNT and CDR2 YYREEE (reference sequence). J lost 8 bases, V lost 4 bases, and 7 bases had no gene match. The CDR3 extends over 14 amino acids. The CDR3 bases are TGTGCCAGCAGCCCCTGGACAGGGGAGGATGAGCAGTTCTTC. Translating gives CASSPWTGEDEQFF.

The V and J genes are TRBV7-6 and TRBJ1-4; 8 bases match TRBD1. CDR1 and CDR2 from the germline V gene are SGHVS and FNYEAQ. This CDR3 region has 13 residues. Unmatched junction bases numbered 6, after V lost 5 bases and J lost 10 bases. CDR3 coding DNA: TGTGCCAGCAGCCCTACACAGGGGGGAAAACTGTTTTTT. The encoded protein is CASSPTQGGKLFF. Variable domain in full (rest from reference TRBV7-6 and TRBJ1-4): GAGVSQSPRYKVTKRGQDVALRCDPISGHVSLYWYRQALGQGPEFLTYFNYEAQQDKSGLPNDRFSAERPEGSISTLTIQRTEQRDSAMYRCASSPTQGGKLFFGSGTQLSVL.

This chain connects TRBV7-3 to TRBJ2-1; 7 nucleotides match TRBD2. This CDR3 contains 15 residues. J was trimmed by 2 bases and V by 2 bases; bases with no gene match: 3. Germline V gene sequence: CDR1 SGHTA, CDR2 FQGTGA. CDR3 in DNA: TGTGCCAGCAGCTTAGGCCTAGCGGCCTACAATGAGCAGTTCTTC. It specifies CASSLGLAAYNEQFF. Full variable domain (remainder filled in from reference TRBV7-3 and TRBJ2-1): GAGVSQTPSNKVTEKGKYVELRCDPISGHTALYWYRQSLGQGPEFLIYFQGTGAADDSGLPNDRFFAVRPEGSVSTLKIQRTERGDSAVYLCASSLGLAAYNEQFFGPGTRLTVL.

This sequence joins TRBV7-2 and TRBJ2-3; 12 bases are shared with TRBD2. Trimming took 3 bases from V and 6 from J; bases not matched to a gene: 4. Germline V gene sequence: CDR1 SGHTA, CDR2 FQGNSA. The CDR3 has 15 amino acids. CDR3 coding DNA: TGTGCCAGCAGCTTTACTAGCGGGAGGATGGATACGCAGTATTTT. It is translated as CASSFTSGRMDTQYF.

This rearrangement joins TRBV5-1 to TRBJ2-1; the match to TRBD2 covers 12 bases. CDR1 is SGHRS and CDR2 is YFSETQ in the germline V gene. V lost 4 bases, J lost 9 bases, and 5 bases stayed unmatched. The CDR3 totals 14 residues. The CDR3 protein is CASSRTSGNAEQFF. As DNA, the CDR3 is TGCGCCAGCAGCCGGACTAGCGGGAACGCTGAGCAGTTCTTC.

This chain uses TRBV10-3 with TRBJ2-7; 9 bases are a match to TRBD1. The V gene's germline CDR1 is ENHRY and CDR2 SYGVKD. V was clipped by 0 bases and J by 6 bases; unmatched bases: 9. The CDR3 has 16 residues. The CDR3 nucleotides are TGTGCCATCAGTGAGTCGCTCGACAGGGGGGGGCGCGAGCAGTACTTC. Translated, it gives CAISESLDRGGREQYF.

J is TRBJ1-1 and V is TRBV28; 8 bases agree with TRBD1. There are 15 residues in the CDR3. Germline lookup yields CDR1 MDHEN and CDR2 SYDVKM. With V trimmed by 8 bases and J by 2 bases, 10 bases remained unmatched. CDR3 in DNA: TGTGCCAGCTATGGACAGGGCACAGGAAACACTGAAGCTTTCTTT. Its translation is CASYGQGTGNTEAFF.

The J gene is TRBJ2-7, the V gene TRBV4-2, with TRBD1 as a possible D gene (6 bases). The V gene lost 1 base and the J gene lost 4 bases, with 14 bases spanning the gap. The length of the CDR3 is 15 residues. The V gene's germline CDR1 is LGHNA and CDR2 YNFKEQ. The CDR3: CASSQGNRDLYEQYF. CDR3 bases: TGTGCCAGCAGCCAAGGGAACAGGGATCTGTACGAGCAGTACTTC.

V usage is TRBV28 and J usage is TRBJ2-7; 9 positions match TRBD1. Germline CDR1 is MDHEN and CDR2 is SYDVKM. V lost 3 bases, J lost 7 bases, and 13 bases stayed unmatched. The CDR3 contains 16 residues. The CDR3 bases are TGTGCCAGCAGTTTTATCCCGGGACAGGGTGCGTGGGAGCAGTACTTC. Amino acids: CASSFIPGQGAWEQYF. The complete variable domain, with remaining parts taken from reference TRBV28 and TRBJ2-7, reads DVKVTQSSRYLVKRTGEKVFLECVQDMDHENMFWYRQDPGLGLRLIYFSYDVKMKEKGDIPEGYSVSREKKERFSLILESASTNQTSMYLCASSFIPGQGAWEQYFGPGTRLTVT.